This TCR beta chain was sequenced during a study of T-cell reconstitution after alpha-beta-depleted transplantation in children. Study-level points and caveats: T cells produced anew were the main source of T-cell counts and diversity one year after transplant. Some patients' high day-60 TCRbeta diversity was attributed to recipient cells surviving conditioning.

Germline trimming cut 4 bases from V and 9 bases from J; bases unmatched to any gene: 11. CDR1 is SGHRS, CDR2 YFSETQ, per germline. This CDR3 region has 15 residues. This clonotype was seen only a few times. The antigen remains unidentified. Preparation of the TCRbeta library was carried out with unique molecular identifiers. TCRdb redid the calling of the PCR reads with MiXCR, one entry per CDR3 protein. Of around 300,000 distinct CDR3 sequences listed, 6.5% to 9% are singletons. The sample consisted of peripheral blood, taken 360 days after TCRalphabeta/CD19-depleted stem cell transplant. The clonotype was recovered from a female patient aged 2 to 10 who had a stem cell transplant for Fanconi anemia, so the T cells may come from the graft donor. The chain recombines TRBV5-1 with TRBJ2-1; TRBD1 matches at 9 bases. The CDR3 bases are TGCGCCAGCAGCACCTTAAACAGGGGGCGAGGTGAGCAGTTCTTC. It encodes CASSTLNRGRGEQFF.